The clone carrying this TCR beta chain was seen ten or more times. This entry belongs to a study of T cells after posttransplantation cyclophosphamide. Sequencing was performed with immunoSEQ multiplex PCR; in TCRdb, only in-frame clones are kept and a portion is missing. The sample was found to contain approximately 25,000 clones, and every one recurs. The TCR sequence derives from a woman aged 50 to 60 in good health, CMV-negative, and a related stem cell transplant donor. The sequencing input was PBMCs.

The CDR3 coding sequence is TGCGCCAGCAGCTCACGACTAGCGGGGGCAAGCGAGCAGTACTTC. Translating it yields CASSSRLAGASEQYF. The J gene is TRBJ2-7, the V gene TRBV5-1; 12 nucleotides match TRBD2. Germline CDR1 SGHRS, CDR2 YFSETQ. This CDR3 contains 15 residues. The V segment lost 3 bases and the J segment 6 bases; nucleotides outside the gene matches: 7.